This T cell receptor beta chain was identified in a study of T-cell reconstitution after alpha-beta-depleted transplantation in children listed by TCRdb under 2016. In terms of the full investigation: The study quantitatively tracked T-cell immune reconstitution after TCRalphabeta/CD19-depleted allogeneic hematopoietic cell transplantation in children using TCR repertoire profiling. Broader findings and caveats from the paper: In some patients, high TCRbeta diversity at day 60 was attributed to recipient T cells and intrathymic progenitors that had survived conditioning. About two months after transplant, the apparently early recovery of alphabetaT-cell counts reportedly depended on just several hundred clones that had expanded rapidly and came from non-depleted graft cells. The frequencies of hyperexpanded clones fell over the following months, and after one year, T-cell counts and TCRbeta diversity were mostly attributed to newly produced T cells.

Library method: PCR. Sequencing was carried out with an Illumina HiSeq 2500. TCR library preparation used molecular barcoding, with unique molecular identifiers applied to normalize quantification of the TCRbeta repertoire. TCRdb reran the public reads through fastp at Q25 and MiXCR, keeping productive beta chains. Each record represents a unique CDR3 protein, reported with the most common genes and DNA among its rows. Within this sample are about 470,000 distinct CDR3 sequences, with 43% of them counted one time only. The top ten clones comprise under 35% of the sample. The treatment or condition tag for this specimen amounts to: allogeneic hematopoietic cell transplantation with graft depleted of TCRalphabeta T cells and CD19 B cells. Transplant recipients were children who received TCRalphabeta/CD19-depleted allogeneic hematopoietic cell grafts. As encoded in the germline V gene (reference sequence), CDR1 is DFQATT while CDR2 is SNEGSKA. The trim is 4 bases for V and 5 bases for J, with a gap of 14 bases between the germline ends. There are 13 amino acids in the CDR3, from cysteine to phenylalanine inclusive. CDR3 DNA is the only sequence kept; it has 39 bases, read in frame from the first base.

A word on this clonotype: Its antigen is currently not known. Base qualities are missing; no much larger clone stands one base away.

This sequence uses TRBV20-1 and TRBJ2-5, with the D gene tentatively TRBD1 or TRBD2, based on 6 matching bases in each. Sequencing used PBMCs, obtained before TCRalphabeta/CD19-depleted stem cell transplant. The receptor was derived from a girl aged 2 to 10 with aplastic anemia, due to receive a stem cell transplant. The DNA is TGCAGTGCTACAGGACAGCGGGTGGAGACCCAGTACTTC. Its product reads: CSATGQRVETQYF.